This record covers a single T cell receptor beta chain. Its antigen specificity is not known. No qualities accompany the bases; no much larger clone lies one base away. Library preparation used the immunoSEQ multiplex PCR assay. For the multiplex PCR, a mixture combining 60 forward primers for TCR Vbeta segments and 13 reverse primers for TCR Jbeta segments was used. The CDR3 region of rearranged TCR beta genes was amplified from genomic DNA by a multiplex PCR assay. Amplified TCR beta libraries were sequenced as 87-base-pair reads on the Illumina HiSeq System. The published analysis was carried out like this. In a later analysis, some 80 million unique TCR beta chains were counted across the 690 or so repertoires, and around 10 million of these chains were shared by at least two donors. Raw reads were error-corrected and collapsed into unique sequences by a nearest-neighbor algorithm in which closely related sequences were merged to remove PCR and sequencing errors. V, D and J gene segments were assigned by aligning CDR3 sequences to IMGT reference sequences. Each retained sequence needed at least a six-nucleotide match to both a V gene segment and a J gene segment. Rearrangements were classified as productive when the CDR3 lacked stop codons and remained in frame with V and J, and all other rearrangements were classified as non-productive. Following IMGT convention, CDR3 was defined as the stretch from the second conserved V-encoded cysteine to the conserved J-encoded phenylalanine. Sequences without an unambiguous match to a single V gene segment were excluded from the earlier analysis of about 640 of the donors. In an earlier analysis of approximately 610 of the donors, V segments were called functional above 56.7% productive rearrangements and were called segregating when the between-donor standard deviation exceeded 5%. To diagnose cytomegalovirus status from the catalog of TCR beta chain sequences, a statistical classification framework was built. V and J gene assignment, in a later analysis, came from comparing TCR nucleotide sequences with IMGT/GENE-DB human TR gene sequences. A later analysis assigned CDR3 sequences and most-parsimonious VDJ recombination scenarios with the TCRdist pipeline. In a later analysis, each TCR beta chain was defined by its CDR3 amino acid sequence together with its V-gene family, and reads lacking a unique V-gene family were excluded. As a way to deal with suspected cross-contamination and a sequencing artifact, a later analysis dropped hundreds of nucleotide sequences that were highly shared and had low generation probability. In a later analysis, a clonal expansion index was calculated for each public chain from normalized within-repertoire ranks of inferred template counts. In a later analysis, generation probabilities were computed using a VDJ recombination model fitted to out-of-frame rearrangements, and the results were checked against IGoR. A later analysis scored TCR-TCR, TCR-HLA and TCR-CMV co-occurrence with hypergeometric tests, applying a repertoire-size bias correction to TCR pairs. A later analysis estimated false discovery rates by permuting HLA or CMV assignments 20 times. In a later analysis, co-occurring TCRs were grouped using DBSCAN, and TCRdist sequence similarity was added for clustering within HLA-allele-positive subsets. Repertoires with fewer than 30,000 or more than 120,000 public chains were left out of co-occurrence clustering, as were five repertoires with anomalous nucleotide sharing. The table was pulled from immuneACCESS by TCRdb, which kept in-frame rearrangements only. Such tables lose some clones; where checked, under half of the loss comes from unresolved V genes, and the rest has no known cause. The V and J calls and clone size were taken over from that table, and D and trimming were inferred from the DNA. This sample lists over 150,000 clones; 80% were detected once. The top ten hold roughly 1.9% of the sample.

The cohort consisted of hundreds of healthy bone marrow donors. All cohort members were sampled while nominally healthy, although unrecorded immune exposures were likely present. CMV serostatus was positive for around 310 and negative for about 55% of the roughly 670 cohort members, and was not recorded for this donor. A peripheral blood sample was provided by each donor, and peripheral blood mononuclear cells were used for TCR beta sequencing. The Qiagen DNeasy Blood Extraction Kit was used to extract genomic DNA from the blood cell samples. This sample was included in a study of cytomegalovirus exposure and HLA in healthy donors (dated by TCRdb to about 2017). Broadly, across the study: According to an earlier analysis of 587 of the donors, about 170 million T cells yielded over 90 million unique TCR beta sequences and less than 300 Gb of sequence data. Typing coverage differed by locus: A, B, C, DRB1 and DQB1 were typed in roughly 629-630 donors, DQA1 in about 510, DPA1 in 600 to 610, and DPB1 in 450 to 480. The study aimed to test whether signatures of past pathogen exposure could be identified by cataloging public T cell receptors. Rather than using new phenotypic data, the later analysis identified candidate immune exposures from TCR beta sequences and from how often those sequences occurred across donors. On average, around 240,000 unique TCR beta nucleotide sequences were sequenced per donor among 398 genotyped donors of the cohort, with approximately 18% of those sequences being non-productive. Approximately 300 gigabases of sequencing data and around 90 million unique TCR sequences made up an early release that covered several hundred HLA-typed donors. The study used immunosequencing to profile the T cell repertoires of 670 or so subjects and linked those repertoires to cytomegalovirus serostatus. Every repertoire in the discovery cohort had been generated on one and the same sequencing platform. In a later analysis, previously published TCR beta repertoires from 666 donors were re-analyzed and high-resolution HLA genotyping was added so that TCR occurrence patterns could be studied. Donor age, sex, ethnicity and CMV serostatus were collected together with the repertoire data. An earlier analysis of about 600 of the donors used high-throughput TCR beta sequencing to judge whether each TCR beta V gene segment behaved as functional or pseudogenic. Besides the first cohort of around 670 subjects, a separate validation cohort made up of roughly 130 different subjects was used. HLA typing covered class I and class II loci at four-digit resolution. Of the roughly 410 genotyped donors, less than 85% were placed in the genetic ancestry cluster associated with self-reported Caucasian donors. The study combined high-throughput TCR immunosequencing, statistical association of individual TCRs with disease status, and machine learning to predict cytomegalovirus infection status. A later genetic analysis took genome-wide SNP genotypes for about 65% of the 666 donors and used that subset as a discovery cohort. About five DR-DQ haplotypes were treated as single units for association and clustering because of strong linkage in the cohort.

Points the paper makes about the study in general: According to the authors, the approach could potentially be generalized to other disease states and immunological phenotypes. Because counts were too low, approximately 18 rarely observed V segments, including chromosome 9 orphons, were excluded from the earlier analysis of several hundred of the donors. A later analysis found that most CMV-associated TCR beta chains appeared HLA-restricted, with HLA associations seemingly driven largely by CMV exposure. Assigning TCR associations to individual alleles was difficult when HLA alleles, especially DR and DQ, strongly co-occurred. Most TCR sequences were seen in very few donors, while some public TCRs were found in many individuals. A few of the identified cytomegalovirus-associated TCR beta chains were confirmed in vitro to be specific for cytomegalovirus antigens. A further reported finding was that TCR beta sequences accurately predicted the HLA-A and HLA-B alleles for most subjects in the first cohort. Linkage disequilibrium might explain the correlated functional status among segregating V segments, but an unknown experimental factor could not be ruled out. Cytomegalovirus status was reported to be diagnosed by the classifier with high specificity and sensitivity in both the original and validation cohorts. In a later analysis, several top co-occurrence clusters were reported to appear linked to parvovirus B19, influenza, CMV and Epstein-Barr virus. The only immune exposure information available for the cohort was CMV serostatus. According to a later analysis, TCR association rates differed among HLA loci, with DRB1 alleles showing the most associated TCRs and HLA-C alleles showing the fewest. At a false discovery rate of 0.05, a later analysis linked about 16,000 TCR beta sequences to specific HLA alleles. Because HLA typing was missing for some donors at each locus, association tests included only the typed subset. Some IMGT-functional V segments, including TRBV6-2 and TRBV6-3, could not be distinguished by the 87-base-pair reads and were therefore excluded. Broadly in line with IMGT annotations, most TCR beta V segments showed up in productive rearrangements about 90% or about 30% of the time in an earlier analysis of approximately 600 of the donors. In this cohort, only TCR beta chains were sequenced, and detectable features were limited by the absence of alpha or paired-chain data. The presence/absence analyses assumed that sequencing depth was roughly uniform across donors, and that assumption may not be true. The study listed around 160 TCR beta chains as associated with cytomegalovirus. A later genetic analysis reported fewer N-insertions in productive TCRs among donors in an Asian-associated ancestry cluster than the roughly 640-donor mean. A cluster of highly shared sequence variants was judged likely to be a technical artifact of the sequencing pipeline. V-gene and J-gene trimming of TCR beta chains was associated with a missense DCLRE1C variant in a later genetic analysis, and the association was replicated in an independent cohort. In a later analysis, HLA-associated TCR beta chains showed more clonal expansion and lower generation probabilities than non-associated chains that were equally common.

CDR1 and CDR2 (SGHRS, YFSETQ) derive from the germline V gene. Measured from the cysteine to the phenylalanine, the CDR3 is 15 residues long. Only the CDR3 portion is preserved as DNA: 45 bases, with reading frame beginning at the first base. V is clipped by 7 bases and J by 0 bases, and the sequence between their germline boundaries is 13 bases long. This TCR derives from a human donor in good health. The receptor chain draws on TRBV5-1 and TRBJ2-2, with no reliable assignment of the D segment. The source material was PBMCs. The sequenced DNA: TGCGCCAGCGCCCCGGGTTTCGCGAACACCGGGGAGCTGTTTTTT. Its translation reads: CASAPGFANTGELFF.